This T cell receptor beta chain was identified during a study of blood T cell repertoires in COVID-19. Study context: From the United States, Italy and Spain came samples of acute and convalescent COVID-19. The analysed material was cDNA or gDNA that came from T cells, B-cell-depleted T cells, or PBMCs.

Source study methods: Amplifying reference gene primers gave estimates of nucleated cell counts. The data were produced by immunoSEQ multiplex PCR, yet TCRdb's version contains in-frame clones alone and is incomplete. V and J calls and clone size are copied from that table; D and trimming were computed from the DNA. Of about 200,000 clones in the sample, around three quarters are singletons; the top ten hold 5.5%. V gave up 5 bases and J gave up 3 bases; unmatched junction bases: 5. The CDR3 is 14 amino acids. Germline lookup yields CDR1 SGHNT and CDR2 YENEEA. The receptor's source is a woman aged 70-85 years with acute or convalescent COVID-19. Sequenced: peripheral blood. The genes are TRBV11-3 and TRBJ2-7; 9 bases map to TRBD1. CDR3 bases: TGTGCCAGCAGCGCCCGACAGGGGGACTACGAGCAGTACTTC. Translating it yields CASSARQGDYEQYF.